The table lists the clone carrying this TCR beta chain with a few counts. Germline assignment: CDR1 SNHLY and CDR2 FYNNEI. Trimming took 6 bases from V and 6 from J, leaving 9 bases between them. This CDR3 has 12 amino acids. The record originates from a study of control samples from healthy donors and cancer patients. The assay was immunoSEQ multiplex PCR, and TCRdb's table has in-frame clones only and misses some. Of under 80,000 clones listed, over 85% are singletons. Sequences were obtained from PBMCs. J is TRBJ1-5 and V is TRBV2; D gene uncertain. The source of this sequence is a woman aged 40 to 50 with lung cancer. Here the CDR3 DNA reads TGTGCCAGCAGGCCTGTAGGTCAGCCCCAGCATTTT. Residues: CASRPVGQPQHF.